Sequencing of this TCR beta chain was carried out in a study of blood T cell repertoires in COVID-19. Study in general: Nucleic acid was either cDNA or gDNA, and it came from T cells, B-cell-depleted T cells, or PBMCs.

Trimming at V came to 4 bases and at J to 3 bases, leaving 9 bases not matched to a gene. CDR1 SQVTM and CDR2 ANQGSEA come from the germline V gene. The CDR3 runs to 14 residues. In the authors' workflow: Amplification with reference gene primers provided the estimates of nucleated cell counts. Sequencing was performed with immunoSEQ multiplex PCR; in TCRdb, only in-frame clones are kept and a portion is missing. From that table come the V and J calls and clone size; the DNA was used to work out D and trimming. This sample has 150,000 to 200,000 clones, with around 79% found just once. The rearrangement links TRBV29-1 to TRBJ2-7; TRBD1 agrees at 7 bases. The sample comprised PBMCs or T cells enriched from blood (not recorded which). This receptor was obtained from a man over 45 who had recovered from COVID-19. The DNA for the CDR3 is TGCAGCGTTGCCCCCAGACAGGGAAACTACGAGCAGTACTTC. Translating gives CSVAPRQGNYEQYF.